This T cell receptor (beta chain) was captured in a study of blood T cell repertoires in COVID-19. Study details: Italy, Spain and the United States were the sources of the convalescent and acute COVID-19 samples.

The V end lost 8 bases, the J end lost 11 bases, and 15 bases lay between the germline ends. The CDR3 consists of 11 residues. Germline assignment: CDR1 SGHAT and CDR2 FQDESV (reference sequence). Assignment of participants to cohorts was predicated upon participant-reported clinical history. As processed by the authors: Reference gene primer amplification yielded estimated nucleated cell counts. Repertoires were generated with immunoSEQ multiplex PCR, while TCRdb's copy carries only in-frame clones and drops some. D and trimming come from the DNA, and the V and J calls and clone size come from that table. Of approximately 310,000 clones in the sample, approximately 85% were seen once.

This chain links TRBV11-1 with TRBJ1-1, with D perhaps matching TRBD1 (6 bases). This TCR was sampled from a man younger than 45 who had recovered from COVID-19. The sample consisted of PBMCs or T cells enriched from blood (not recorded which). The DNA for the CDR3 is TGTGCCAGCGGCCGGGGGGGCCGGGCTTTCTTT. Translated, it gives CASGRGGRAFF. The variable domain in full, completed from reference TRBV11-1 and TRBJ1-1, reads EAEVAQSPRYKITEKSQAVAFWCDPISGHATLYWYRQILGQGPELLVQFQDESVVDDSQLPKDRFSAERLKGVDSTLKIQPAELGDSAMYLCASGRGGRAFFGQGTRLTVV.